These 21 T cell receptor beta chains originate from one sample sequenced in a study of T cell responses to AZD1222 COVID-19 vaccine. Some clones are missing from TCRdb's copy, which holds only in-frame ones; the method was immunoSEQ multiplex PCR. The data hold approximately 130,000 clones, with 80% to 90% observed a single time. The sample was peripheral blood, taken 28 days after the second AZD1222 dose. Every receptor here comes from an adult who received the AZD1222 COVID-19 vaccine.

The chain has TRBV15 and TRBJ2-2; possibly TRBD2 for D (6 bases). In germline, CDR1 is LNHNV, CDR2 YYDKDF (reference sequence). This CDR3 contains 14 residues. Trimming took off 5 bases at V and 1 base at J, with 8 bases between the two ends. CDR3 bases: TGTGCCACCAGCGGGAGGCTGAACACCGGGGAGCTGTTTTTT. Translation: CATSGRLNTGELFF. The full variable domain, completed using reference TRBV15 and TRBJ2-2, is DAMVIQNPRYQVTQFGKPVTLSCSQTLNHNVMYWYQQKSSQAPKLLFHYYDKDFNNEADTPDNFQSRRPNTSFCFLDIRSPGLGDTAMYLCATSGRLNTGELFFGEGSRLTVL.

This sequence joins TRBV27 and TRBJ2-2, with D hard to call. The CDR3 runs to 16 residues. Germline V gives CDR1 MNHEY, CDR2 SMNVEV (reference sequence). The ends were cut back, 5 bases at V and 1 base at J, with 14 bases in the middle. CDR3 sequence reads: CASSTPMRRNTGELFF. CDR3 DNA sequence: TGTGCCAGCAGTACACCCATGAGGCGGAACACCGGGGAGCTGTTTTTT.

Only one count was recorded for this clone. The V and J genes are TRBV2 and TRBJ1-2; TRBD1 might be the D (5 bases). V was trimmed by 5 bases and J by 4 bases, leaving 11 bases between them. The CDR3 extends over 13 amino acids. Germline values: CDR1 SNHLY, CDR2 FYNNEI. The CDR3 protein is CASSTGPGYGYTF. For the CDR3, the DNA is TGTGCCAGCAGTACAGGACCCGGCTATGGCTACACCTTC.

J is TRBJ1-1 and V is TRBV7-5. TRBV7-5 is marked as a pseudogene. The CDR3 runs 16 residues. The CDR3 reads CASNRGLGGTNTEAFF. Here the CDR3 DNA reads TGTGCCAGCAACCGGGGACTGGGAGGGACGAACACTGAAGCTTTCTTT.

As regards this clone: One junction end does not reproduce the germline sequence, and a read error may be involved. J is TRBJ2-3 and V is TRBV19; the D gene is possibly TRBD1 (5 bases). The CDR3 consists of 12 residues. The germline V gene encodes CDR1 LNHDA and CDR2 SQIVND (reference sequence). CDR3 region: CASGYLTATQYF. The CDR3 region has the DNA TGTGCCAGTGGCTACCTGACAGCTACGCAGTATTTT.

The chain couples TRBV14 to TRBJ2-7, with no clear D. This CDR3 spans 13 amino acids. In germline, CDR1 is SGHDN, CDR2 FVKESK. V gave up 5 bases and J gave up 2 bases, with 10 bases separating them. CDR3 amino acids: CASSGPETYEQYF. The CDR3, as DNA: TGTGCCAGCAGCGGACCGGAGACCTACGAGCAGTACTTC.

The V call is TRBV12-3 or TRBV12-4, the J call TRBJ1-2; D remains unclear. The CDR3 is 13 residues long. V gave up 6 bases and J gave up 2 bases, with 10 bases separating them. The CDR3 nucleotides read TGTGCCAGCAGCCCCGCCAGCAACTATGGCTACACCTTC. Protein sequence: CASSPASNYGYTF.

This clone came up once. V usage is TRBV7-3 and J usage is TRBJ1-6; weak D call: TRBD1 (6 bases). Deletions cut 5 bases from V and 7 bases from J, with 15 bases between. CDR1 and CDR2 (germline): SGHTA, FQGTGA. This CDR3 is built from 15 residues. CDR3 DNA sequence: TGTGCCAGCAGCCGACGCGGACAGACGAATTCACCCCTCCACTTT. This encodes CASSRRGQTNSPLHF.

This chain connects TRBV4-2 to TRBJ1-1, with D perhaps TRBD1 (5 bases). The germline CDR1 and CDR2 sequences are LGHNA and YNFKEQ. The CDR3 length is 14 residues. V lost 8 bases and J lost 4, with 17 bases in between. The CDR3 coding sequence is TGTGCCAGCGTCCCGGGGGAGGGCAGCACTGAAGCTTTCTTT. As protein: CASVPGEGSTEAFF.

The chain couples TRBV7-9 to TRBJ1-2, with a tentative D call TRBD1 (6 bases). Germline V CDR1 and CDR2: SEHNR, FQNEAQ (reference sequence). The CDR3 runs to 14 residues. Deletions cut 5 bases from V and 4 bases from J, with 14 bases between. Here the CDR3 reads CASSLRDIIYGYTF. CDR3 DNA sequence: TGTGCCAGCAGCCTCCGGGACATCATCTATGGCTACACCTTC.

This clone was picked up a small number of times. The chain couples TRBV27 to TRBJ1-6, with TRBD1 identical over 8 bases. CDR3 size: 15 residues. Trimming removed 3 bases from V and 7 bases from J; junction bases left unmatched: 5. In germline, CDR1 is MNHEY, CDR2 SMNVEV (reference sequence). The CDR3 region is CASSLAGGLNSPLHF. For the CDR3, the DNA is TGTGCCAGCAGTTTGGCAGGGGGCTTAAATTCACCCCTCCACTTT.

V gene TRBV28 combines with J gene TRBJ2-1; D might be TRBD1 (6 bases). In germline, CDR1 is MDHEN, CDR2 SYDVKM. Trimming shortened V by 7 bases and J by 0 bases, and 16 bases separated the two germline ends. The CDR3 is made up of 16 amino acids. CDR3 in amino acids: CASTPGGAVSYNEQFF. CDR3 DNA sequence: TGTGCCAGCACGCCTGGGGGCGCGGTCTCCTACAATGAGCAGTTCTTC. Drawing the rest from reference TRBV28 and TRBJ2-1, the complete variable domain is DVKVTQSSRYLVKRTGEKVFLECVQDMDHENMFWYRQDPGLGLRLIYFSYDVKMKEKGDIPEGYSVSREKKERFSLILESASTNQTSMYLCASTPGGAVSYNEQFFGPGTRLTVL.

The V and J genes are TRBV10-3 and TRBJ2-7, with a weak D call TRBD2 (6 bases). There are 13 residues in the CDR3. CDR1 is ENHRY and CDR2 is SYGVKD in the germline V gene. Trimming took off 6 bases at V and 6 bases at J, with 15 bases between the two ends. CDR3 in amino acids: CAIRGDSGGEQYF. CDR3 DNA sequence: TGTGCCATCAGAGGGGACTCCGGCGGCGAGCAGTACTTC.

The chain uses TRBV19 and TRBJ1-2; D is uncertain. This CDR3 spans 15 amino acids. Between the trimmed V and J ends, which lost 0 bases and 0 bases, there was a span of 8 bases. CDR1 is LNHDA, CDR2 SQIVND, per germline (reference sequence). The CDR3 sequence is CASSIDESANYGYTF. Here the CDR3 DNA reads TGTGCCAGTAGTATAGATGAATCCGCTAACTATGGCTACACCTTC.

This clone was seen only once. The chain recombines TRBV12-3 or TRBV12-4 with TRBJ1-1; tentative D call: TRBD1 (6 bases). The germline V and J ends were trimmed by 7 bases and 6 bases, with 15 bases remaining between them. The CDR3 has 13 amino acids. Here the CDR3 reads CASTPGSGAEAFF. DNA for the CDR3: TGTGCCAGCACACCGGGGTCAGGGGCTGAAGCTTTCTTT.

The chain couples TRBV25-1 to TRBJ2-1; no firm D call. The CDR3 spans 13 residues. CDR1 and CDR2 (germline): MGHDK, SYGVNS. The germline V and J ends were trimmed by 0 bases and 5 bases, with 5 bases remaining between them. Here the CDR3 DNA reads TGTGCCAGCAGTGAATATCGGAACAATGAGCAGTTCTTC. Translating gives CASSEYRNNEQFF.

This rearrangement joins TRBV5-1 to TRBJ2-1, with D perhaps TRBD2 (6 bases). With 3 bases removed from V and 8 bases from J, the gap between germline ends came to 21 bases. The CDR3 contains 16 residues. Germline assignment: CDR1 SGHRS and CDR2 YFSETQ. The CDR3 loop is CASSSGGLVGGDEQFF. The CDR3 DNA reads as TGCGCCAGCAGCTCCGGAGGGCTAGTAGGAGGCGATGAGCAGTTCTTC.

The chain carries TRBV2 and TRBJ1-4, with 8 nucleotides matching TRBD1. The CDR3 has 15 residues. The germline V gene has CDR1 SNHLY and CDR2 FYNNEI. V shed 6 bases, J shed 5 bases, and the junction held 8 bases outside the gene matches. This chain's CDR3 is CASSTGQAVNEKLFF. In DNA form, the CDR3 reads TGTGCCAGCAGCACGGGACAGGCAGTAAATGAAAAACTGTTTTTT.

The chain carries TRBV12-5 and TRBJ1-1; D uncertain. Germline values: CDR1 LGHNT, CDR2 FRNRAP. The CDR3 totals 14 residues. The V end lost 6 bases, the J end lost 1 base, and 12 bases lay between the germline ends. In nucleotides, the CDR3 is TGTGCTAGTGGCTCCTCCCTGGGGAACACTGAAGCTTTCTTT. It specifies CASGSSLGNTEAFF.

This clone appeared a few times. The CDR3 is CASSQGGTGGGNGYTF. CDR3 bases: TGTGCCAGCAGCCAAGGAGGGACAGGGGGAGGAAATGGCTACACCTTC. The chain employs TRBV14 and TRBJ1-2; 11 positions match TRBD1. Trimming removed 1 base from V and 6 bases from J; junction bases left unmatched: 7. The CDR3 extends over 16 amino acids. Germline lookup yields CDR1 SGHDN and CDR2 FVKESK.

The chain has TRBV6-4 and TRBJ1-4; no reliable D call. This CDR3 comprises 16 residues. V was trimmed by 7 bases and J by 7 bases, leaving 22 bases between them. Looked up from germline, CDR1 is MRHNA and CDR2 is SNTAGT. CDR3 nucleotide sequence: TGTGCCAGCACTCATAGCCCCCCTGGGGTGATTGAAAAACTGTTTTTT. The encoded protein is CASTHSPPGVIEKLFF.